This T cell receptor beta chain was identified during a study of beta chain features in type 1 diabetes. Study results and limitations: Type 1 diabetes patients had VDJ junctions that carried fewer insertions and more deletions. Shortening that was moderate but significant affected the TCRB CDR3s of Type 1 diabetes patients in all four CD4+ subsets.

About this clone itself: Its antigen is as yet unknown.

Since all of the isolated RNA was reverse transcribed, expressed TCRB transcripts were what got sequenced. Assay used: immunoSEQ multiplex PCR; TCRdb lists only in-frame clones, some missing. Here the sample spans 65,000 to 85,000 clones, approximately 50% being singletons. Sort purity for all populations was recorded as exceeding 98%. Germline CDR1 and CDR2: SQVTM and ANQGSEA. The V and J ends lost 8 bases and 5 bases, in that order; junction bases with no gene match: 4. The CDR3 length is 12 residues. The specimen was central memory CD4+ T cells from blood. The receptor comes from a man aged 30 to 39 with type 1 diabetes. This chain links TRBV29-1 with TRBJ2-5; TRBD2 matches 11 bases. The CDR3 DNA reads TGCAGCCTACGACTAGCGGGGGAGACCCAGTACTTC. Translating gives CSLRLAGETQYF.